A selection of T cell receptor beta chains follows, all from one sample in a study of blood T cell repertoires in COVID-19. TCRdb's table, derived via immunoSEQ multiplex PCR, lists solely in-frame clones and lacks some. The table has some 330,000 clones, 85% to 90% seen once. The material sequenced was peripheral blood. These receptors originate from a woman aged 25 to 39 with COVID-19, enrolled during active disease. Both conserved end residues are trimmed from each CDR3. The D gene is left open where the match is weak.

v_gene,d_gene,CDR3aa
TRBV10-1,-,ASRARGTGELF
TRBV6-1,TRBD2,ASSEIGGTEQF
TRBV5-1,-,ASSPLPQGSGNTIY
TRBV3-1/TRBV3-2,-,ASSQVSGETQY
TRBV5-1,-,ASSAHLTGTPKSPLH
TRBV7-8,-,ASSLRRVGSPLH
TRBV27,TRBD2,ASRQSGTHNTQY
TRBV3-1/TRBV3-2,-,ASSLGGDYGYT
TRBV6-1,TRBD1,ASSGRQGVVRNQPQH
TRBV19,-,ASSMSGAKYGYT
TRBV19,-,ASIGAGDDEQF
TRBV4-1,-,ASSQDQAEGYT
TRBV5-1,-,ASSPGQTNTEAF
TRBV3-1/TRBV3-2,TRBD2,ASSQDGSGGKETQY
TRBV24-1,TRBD1,ATSDSGTGYQKLF
TRBV29-1,-,SVVGARTEAF
TRBV9,-,ASSVQVGGDTQY
TRBV7-2,-,ASRPTANTEAF
TRBV27,TRBD1,ASSLDRVNSPLH
TRBV6-5,TRBD1,ASSTGQDFYEQY
TRBV11-3,-,ASSSRLEETQY
TRBV9,TRBD1,ASSVGTGGVREKLF
TRBV13,-,ASSLGQGRHSGANVLT
TRBV3-1/TRBV3-2,-,ASSQAPQGRAPLH
TRBV30,-,AWRHGTEAF
TRBV19,-,ASSLGGNTEAF
TRBV2,TRBD1,ASSGRTGGSYEQY
TRBV4-1,-,ASSPLAGLGTEAF
TRBV30,-,AWVGGGGYT
TRBV6-5,-,ASSRGNHYEQY
TRBV4-3,TRBD1,ASSRQGATRGVT
TRBV27,-,ASSLLGSSNEQY
TRBV15,TRBD1,ATSPRGTGRFEAF
TRBV7-2,-,ASSSEGAGVVNSPLH
TRBV7-7,TRBD2,ASSSERGKTQY
TRBV1,-,TSLSGTHTNTQY
TRBV21-1,-,ASTQGIGELF
TRBV19,-,ASSIQGYYGYT
TRBV3-1/TRBV3-2,-,ASSQDGAVQETQY
TRBV6-6,-,ASSYSPGRVGWPQH